The 6 T cell receptor beta chains listed next were all sequenced from one sample in a study of blood T cell repertoires in COVID-19. Sequencing used immunoSEQ multiplex PCR; TCRdb keeps in-frame clones, though not all of them. The sample has approximately 270,000 clones; about nine tenths are singletons. Sequencing was done on a sample of peripheral blood. The receptors stem from a man between 45 and 60 years old with acute or convalescent COVID-19.

J is TRBJ2-7 and V is TRBV25-1; TRBD1 matches 10 bases. The V gene end was trimmed by 4 bases and the J gene end by 7 bases; junction bases not matched to a gene: 10. The CDR3 totals 15 residues. The germline V gene encodes CDR1 MGHDK and CDR2 SYGVNS. The CDR3 nucleotides read TGTGCCAGCAGTGCCAACCGGGACAGGGGTGAAGAGCAGTACTTC. Translation gives CASSANRDRGEEQYF.

CDR3 sequence: CASSSSAISGQPQHF. The DNA for the CDR3 is TGTGCCAGCAGTTCCTCCGCTATTTCGGGGCAGCCCCAGCATTTT. J is TRBJ1-5 and V is TRBV28, with D hard to call. The CDR3 extends over 15 amino acids. CDR1 is MDHEN and CDR2 is SYDVKM in the germline V gene. V lost 4 bases to trimming and J lost 7 bases, with 17 bases between them.

The gene calls are TRBV29-1 and TRBJ1-2, with D unresolved. This CDR3 has 11 amino acids. The germline CDR1 and CDR2 sequences are SQVTM and ANQGSEA. The V and J ends lost 4 bases and 4 bases respectively, with 7 bases between them. CDR3 sequence: CSVAEGYGYTF. CDR3 DNA sequence: TGCAGCGTTGCCGAGGGCTATGGCTACACCTTC.

The chain is built from TRBV5-6 and TRBJ1-2; D call uncertain. V gave up 6 bases and J gave up 10 bases, with 16 bases separating them. This CDR3 comprises 12 residues. Germline lookup yields CDR1 SGHDT and CDR2 YYEEEE. The CDR3: CASTLVGLNYTF. The CDR3 coding sequence is TGTGCCAGCACTCTGGTGGGCCTCAACTACACCTTC.

V gene TRBV10-1 combines with J gene TRBJ2-7; TRBD2 aligns across 10 bases. This CDR3 comprises 19 residues. V was pared by 8 bases and J by 3 bases, with 22 bases of the junction left unmatched. Germline lookup yields CDR1 WNHNN and CDR2 SYGVQD (reference sequence). The DNA for the CDR3 is TGCGCCAGCGGGGGGGGAGCTCAGGCCACTAGCGGGGTCGACTACGAGCAGTACTTC. Its protein is CASGGGAQATSGVDYEQYF.

The rearrangement joins TRBV19 to TRBJ2-2, with 8 bases aligning to TRBD2. The CDR3 is made up of 14 amino acids. The ends lost 8 bases at V and 1 base at J; junction bases unmatched: 3. Germline CDR1 reads LNHDA; CDR2 reads SQIVND (reference sequence). DNA of the CDR3: TGTGCCAGTTTTAGCGGGGAGAACACCGGGGAGCTGTTTTTT. Translation gives CASFSGENTGELFF.